These T cell receptor beta chains were read from a single sample in a study of T cells in tuberculosis. Sequencing used immunoSEQ multiplex PCR; TCRdb keeps in-frame clones, though not all of them. The profile shows around 19,000 clones, 85% to 90% of them singletons. Sequences were obtained from PBMCs. The receptor source for this set is a donor aged 10-29 years with latent tuberculosis or without tuberculosis infection. CDR3s include the opening cysteine and the closing phenylalanine or tryptophan.

j_gene	v_gene	CDR3aa
TRBJ1-2	TRBV5-4	CASSYGANGYTF
TRBJ1-1	TRBV6-6	CASTPGGAYTEAFF
TRBJ1-2	TRBV18	CASSPVTGDYGYTF
TRBJ2-6	TRBV6-1	CASSEQGAGANVLTF
TRBJ1-2	TRBV6-5	CASRGGGNYGYTF
TRBJ2-7	TRBV5-1	CASSFQQGIGDEQYF
TRBJ2-5	TRBV6-6	CASSYSGTSGGKTQYF
TRBJ1-1	TRBV29-1	CSVLLQGLAAFF
TRBJ2-5	TRBV5-1	CASSPGQGGAETQYF
TRBJ1-2	TRBV29-1	CSVQQINYGYTF
TRBJ1-5	TRBV30	CAWSPPGGRVLGQPQHF
TRBJ2-2	TRBV7-8	CASSPVRRGLGNTGELFF
TRBJ1-2	TRBV9	CASSVASGGIYGYTF
TRBJ1-2	TRBV11-2	CASSFEHTNYGYTF
TRBJ2-5	TRBV15	CATSRDEGAQYF
TRBJ1-1	TRBV5-1	CASSLAGGATGTEAFF
TRBJ1-1	TRBV5-4	CASSSPGGNTEAFF
TRBJ1-1	TRBV4-1	CASSQDRQGARTEAFF
TRBJ2-5	TRBV7-8	CASTGQGGETQYF
TRBJ1-2	TRBV7-2	CASSSTALLGYTF
TRBJ2-3	TRBV11-2	CASSLTTDTQYF
TRBJ1-2	TRBV4-3	CASSQERTLGYTF
TRBJ2-7	TRBV11-2	CASSLDFPSAYEQYF
TRBJ1-2	TRBV2	CASLEGRDYGYTF
TRBJ1-1	TRBV4-1	CASSHIDRGPNTEAFF
TRBJ2-7	TRBV5-1	CASSLRGGGTGIYEQYF
TRBJ1-6	TRBV30	CALADDRGSPLHF
TRBJ2-2	TRBV4-3	CASSQRSGGMNTGELFF
TRBJ2-2	TRBV28	CASSLAGARNTGELFF
TRBJ1-5	TRBV28	CASSLSSGLDQPQHF
TRBJ2-7	TRBV6-6	CASSLAGAAYEQYF
TRBJ1-1	TRBV13	CASSITGVGPNTEAFF
TRBJ1-2	TRBV7-3	CASAPAQALHGYTF
TRBJ2-7	TRBV4-2	CASSQDLASGALVQYF
TRBJ2-7	TRBV2	CASIGVGASYEQYF
TRBJ2-3	TRBV13	CASSLTLTPRADTQYF
TRBJ1-2	TRBV10-3	CAISELWTRNNYGYTF
TRBJ2-5	TRBV18	CASSPVPQETQYF
TRBJ1-2	TRBV6-5	CASSYGTKNGYTF
TRBJ2-3	TRBV18	CASSQGAADTQYF
TRBJ2-7	TRBV19	CASSIRTAYEQYF
TRBJ1-1	TRBV15	CATSTGLLNTEAFF
TRBJ2-5	TRBV19	CASSPQTLQETQYF
TRBJ2-1	TRBV4-3	CASSQGRGGGSYNEQFF
TRBJ2-5	TRBV6-6	CASSWTLGGQETQYF
TRBJ2-5	TRBV25-1	CASSRVGWNQETQYF
TRBJ2-6	TRBV5-1	CASSLEAGEDNVLTF
TRBJ2-3	TRBV5-6	CASRPLGVASTDTQYF
TRBJ2-7	TRBV9	CASSAYLGGGEQYF
TRBJ1-6	TRBV5-1	CASSLDRLGNSPLHF
TRBJ1-3	TRBV29-1	CSVGAGSGNTIYF
TRBJ2-3	TRBV9	CASNSRPASGGDTQYF
TRBJ2-3	TRBV4-1	CASSQDTSGGNTDTQYF
TRBJ2-7	TRBV10-3	CAISESIVGQGYEQYF
TRBJ2-1	TRBV30	CATQRGVYNEQFF
TRBJ2-2	TRBV5-8	CASTPGTSGGAMRPGELFF
TRBJ2-2	TRBV6-4	CASSSGITGELFF
TRBJ1-6	TRBV11-2	CASSSGRGSNSPLHF
TRBJ1-5	TRBV29-1	CSVEVELNQPQHF
TRBJ2-5	TRBV9	CASSPQTRSGETQYF